This T cell receptor beta chain emerged from a study of technical replicates of blood from a handful of donors. After removal of 6 bases from V and 7 bases from J, the junction contained 8 bases not matched to a gene. The germline V gene encodes CDR1 ENHRY and CDR2 SYGVKD. The CDR3 is made up of 14 amino acids. Repertoires were generated with immunoSEQ multiplex PCR, while TCRdb's copy carries only in-frame clones and drops some. Here the sample spans about 85,000 clones, about 95% being singletons. Input material: T cells isolated from PBMCs. This receptor was obtained from a human donor in good health. The rearrangement joins TRBV10-3 to TRBJ1-1, with 10 bases aligning to TRBD1. The CDR3 spells CAIRGGQGVDEAFF. CDR3 bases: TGTGCCATCAGGGGCGGACAGGGGGTGGATGAAGCTTTCTTT.